Following are 3 T cell receptor beta chains from one sample sequenced in a study of blood T cell repertoires in COVID-19. Sequencing used immunoSEQ multiplex PCR; TCRdb keeps in-frame clones, though not all of them. Of approximately 230,000 clones listed, 87% were seen once; the top ten hold under 4%. What was sequenced was peripheral blood. Receptor source: a man between 18 and 29 years old with active or convalescent COVID-19.

The genes are TRBV21-1 and TRBJ2-3; the D call of TRBD2 is as the table states it, not checked on the DNA. TRBV21-1 is tagged as a pseudogene. The CDR3 contains 19 residues. The CDR3: CASSRRYLLERGGTDTQYF. The CDR3 DNA follows: TGTGCCAGCAGCAGAAGGTACCTACTAGAGCGGGGGGGGACAGATACGCAGTATTTT.

The V and J genes are TRBV2 and TRBJ1-5; 8 bases line up with TRBD1. Losses at the gene ends were 2 bases for V and 0 bases for J; bases not matched to a gene: 6. The V gene's germline CDR1 is SNHLY and CDR2 FYNNEI. The CDR3 has 17 amino acids. The CDR3 nucleotides read TGTGCCAGCAGTGAACGACAGGGGTTATATAGCAATCAGCCCCAGCATTTT. This sequence encodes CASSERQGLYSNQPQHF.

The rearrangement joins TRBV7-2 to TRBJ2-5, with 11 nucleotides matching TRBD2. CDR1 SGHTA and CDR2 FQGNSA come from the germline V gene. CDR3 length: 15 amino acids. Unmatched junction bases numbered 6, after V lost 4 bases and J lost 5 bases. In nucleotides, the CDR3 is TGTGCCAGCAGCTCTAGCGGGGGGACACAGGAGACCCAGTACTTC. Protein product: CASSSSGGTQETQYF.